This TCR beta chain was captured by sequencing in a study of blood T cell repertoires in COVID-19 (dated by TCRdb to the early 2020s). Regarding the research as a whole: The collaborator samples originated in the United States, Italy and Spain and spanned the acute and convalescent phases of COVID-19. The material from the prospective study consisted of cDNA or gDNA derived from T cells, B-cell-depleted T cells, or PBMCs. The dataset comprised deeply sampled blood TCRbeta repertoires from subjects exposed to, actively infected with, or recovered from COVID-19. A freely available public database, intended as a resource for researchers studying the immune response to SARS-CoV-2, is where the repertoires were released. Samples were obtained from the ongoing ImmuneRACE study (first 160 participants) and from over a thousand subjects provided by 6 global collaborators. The sample metadata nearly always contained a de-identified subject ID, COVID-19 status, age in years and sex. Where available, HLA class I and class II types were taken from metadata supplied by the sample provider and were not determined by assay-based typing.

Details on this clone: What this receptor recognizes is not known. Base qualities are not provided; no much larger clone lies one nucleotide away.

TCRbeta CDR3 regions were amplified from genomic DNA by means of the immunoSEQ Assay, a bias-controlled multiplex PCR. The published analysis was carried out like this. Within the assay, amplification of reference gene primers was used to estimate how many nucleated cells each sample contained. Sequence reads were collapsed and filtered to measure the absolute abundance of every unique TCRbeta CDR3 rearrangement. For each sample, productive Simpson clonality was calculated by taking the square root of Simpson's diversity index across productive rearrangements. Drawn from immuneACCESS, this table holds only the in-frame rearrangements with V and J called that TCRdb kept. Clones are partly lost; checked studies trace under half to an unresolved V gene and leave the rest unexplained. V and J calls and clone size are copied from that table; D and trimming were computed from the DNA. This sample comprises tens of thousands of clones, more than 75% of them detected only once. The ten largest account for 10% of the sample.

Looking up the germline V gene yields CDR1 ENHRY and CDR2 SYGVKD. V ends up 6 bases short and J 4 bases short, with an unmatched junction base count of 6. There are 14 amino acids in the CDR3, from cysteine to phenylalanine inclusive. The DNA shown is the 42-base CDR3, in frame from base 1. Study-wide conclusions, independent of this receptor: How much clinical and demographic metadata was included differed by source and by participant, and the metadata was provided uncurated.

Each collaborating institution followed its own protocols to collect whole blood in K2EDTA tubes. For TCRbeta analysis, collaborators shipped samples as frozen whole blood, isolated PBMCs, or DNA extracted from either of those sample types. The chain joins TRBV10-3 to TRBJ1-2; 9 of the junction bases match TRBD1. This TCR was recovered from a man aged 60 to 75 with acute or convalescent COVID-19. Input material: peripheral blood. This receptor has the CDR3 CAIRGQGRLYGYTF. In nucleotides, the sequence is TGTGCCATCAGGGGACAGGGAAGACTCTATGGCTACACCTTC.